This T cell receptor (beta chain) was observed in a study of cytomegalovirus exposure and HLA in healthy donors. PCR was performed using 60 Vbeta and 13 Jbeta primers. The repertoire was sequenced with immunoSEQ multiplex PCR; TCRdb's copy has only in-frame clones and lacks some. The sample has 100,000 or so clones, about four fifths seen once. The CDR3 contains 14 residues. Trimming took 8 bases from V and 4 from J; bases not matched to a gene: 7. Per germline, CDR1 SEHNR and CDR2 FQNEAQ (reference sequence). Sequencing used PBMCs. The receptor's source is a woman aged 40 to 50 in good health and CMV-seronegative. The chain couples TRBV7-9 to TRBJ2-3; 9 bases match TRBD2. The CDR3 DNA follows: TGTGCCAGCTCAGTAGCGGGAGCCCCAGATACGCAGTATTTT. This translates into CASSVAGAPDTQYF.